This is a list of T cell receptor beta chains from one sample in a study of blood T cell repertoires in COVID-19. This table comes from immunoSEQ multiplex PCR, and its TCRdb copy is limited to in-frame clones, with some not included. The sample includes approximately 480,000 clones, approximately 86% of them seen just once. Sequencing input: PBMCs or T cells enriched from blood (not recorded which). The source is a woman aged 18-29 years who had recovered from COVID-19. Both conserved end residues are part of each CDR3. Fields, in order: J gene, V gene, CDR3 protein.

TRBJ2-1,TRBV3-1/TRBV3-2,CASSQDLPSGGRNEQFF
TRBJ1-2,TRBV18,CASSPLATGQDPSGYTF
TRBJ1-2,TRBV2,CASSSGTGGTYGYTF
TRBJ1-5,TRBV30,CAWSVDTYQPQHF
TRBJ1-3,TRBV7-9,CASSSPGTGLSSGNTIYF
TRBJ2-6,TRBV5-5,CASSPTQGTGANVLTF
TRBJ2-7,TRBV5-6,CASSLAASYEQYF
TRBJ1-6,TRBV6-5,CASSFGQGMGNSPLHF
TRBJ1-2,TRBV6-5,CASFQIQGGYTF
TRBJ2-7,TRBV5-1,CASSLDPTGDYYEQYF
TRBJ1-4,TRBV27,CASSWDRGEKLFF
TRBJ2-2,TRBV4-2,CASSPGGSGELFF
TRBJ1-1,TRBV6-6,CASSPSERGLVTEAFF
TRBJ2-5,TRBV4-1,CASSPSGLVFQETQYF
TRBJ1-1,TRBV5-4,CASSFAGYTEAFF
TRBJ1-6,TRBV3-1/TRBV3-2,CASSLSGNSPLHF
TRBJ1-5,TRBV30,CAWSVVGNQPQHF
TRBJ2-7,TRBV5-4,CASSFNTYEQYF
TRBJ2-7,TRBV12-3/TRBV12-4,CASKTGGDEQYF
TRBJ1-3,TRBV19,CASGATGMSSGNTIYF
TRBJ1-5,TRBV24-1,CATSDRTVGNQPQHF
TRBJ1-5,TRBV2,CASREGLQRNQPQHF
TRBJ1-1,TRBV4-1,CASSFGQGNTEAFF
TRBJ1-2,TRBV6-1,CASSEGILQGDGYTF
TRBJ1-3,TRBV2,CASSDGGRNTIYF
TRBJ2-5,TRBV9,CASSPSTSGGLQETQYF
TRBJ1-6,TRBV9,CASSVLGTENSPLHF